This TCR beta chain was found in a study of T cell responses to AZD1222 COVID-19 vaccine. Assay: immunoSEQ multiplex PCR; the TCRdb copy retains only in-frame clones and omits some. Among fewer than 150,000 clones, approximately 86% were seen once, and the ten largest hold under 6%. About this clone itself: No antigen is known for it.

Second doses at about 4 or about 12 weeks were pooled. The study, taken as a whole, reports: A reported finding is that nearly half of spike-specific TCRs target unmutated variant regions. It was only after the peak T cell response that any repertoires were sampled. The donors showed a predominance of white British ancestry and of females, with possible underestimation of clonal diversity.

The V gene's germline CDR1 is SGHTA and CDR2 FQGNSA. The CDR3 has 16 residues. V was clipped by 5 bases and J by 4 bases; unmatched bases: 11. The chain uses TRBV7-2 and TRBJ2-5, with 9 bases that match TRBD1. The receptor was isolated from an adult who received the AZD1222 COVID-19 vaccine. The specimen was peripheral blood, collected 28 days after the second AZD1222 dose. Here the CDR3 DNA reads TGTGCCAGCAGCGCCCCGGGACAGGGTTCGAGAGAGACCCAGTACTTC. As protein: CASSAPGQGSRETQYF. The whole variable domain, remainder taken from reference TRBV7-2 and TRBJ2-5, is GAGVSQSPSNKVTEKGKDVELRCDPISGHTALYWYRQSLGQGLEFLIYFQGNSAPDKSGLPSDRFSAERTGGSVSTLTIQRTQQEDSAVYLCASSAPGQGSRETQYFGPGTRLLVL.